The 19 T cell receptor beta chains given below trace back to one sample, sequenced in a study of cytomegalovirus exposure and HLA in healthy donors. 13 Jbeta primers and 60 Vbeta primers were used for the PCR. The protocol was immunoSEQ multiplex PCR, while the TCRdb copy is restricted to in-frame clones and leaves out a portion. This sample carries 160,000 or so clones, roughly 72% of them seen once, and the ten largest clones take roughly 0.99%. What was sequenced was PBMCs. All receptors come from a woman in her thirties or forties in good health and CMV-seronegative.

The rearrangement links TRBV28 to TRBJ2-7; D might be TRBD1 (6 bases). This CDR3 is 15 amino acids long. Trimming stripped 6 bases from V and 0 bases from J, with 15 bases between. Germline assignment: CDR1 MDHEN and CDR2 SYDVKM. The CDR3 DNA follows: TGTGCCAGCAGGCGGACAGCACCCGCCTCCTACGAGCAGTACTTC. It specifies CASRRTAPASYEQYF.

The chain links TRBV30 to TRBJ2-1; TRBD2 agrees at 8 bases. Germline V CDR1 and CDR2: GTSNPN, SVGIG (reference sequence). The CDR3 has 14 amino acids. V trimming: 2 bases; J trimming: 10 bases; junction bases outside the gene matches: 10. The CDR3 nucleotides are TGTGCCTGGAGTATCGGCGGGGGGAACGCGGAGCAGTTCTTC. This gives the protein CAWSIGGGNAEQFF.

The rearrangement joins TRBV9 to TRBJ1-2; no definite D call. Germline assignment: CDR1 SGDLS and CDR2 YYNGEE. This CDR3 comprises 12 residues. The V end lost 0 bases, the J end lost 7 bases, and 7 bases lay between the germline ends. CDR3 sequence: CASSVERIGYTF. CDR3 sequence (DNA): TGTGCCAGCAGCGTAGAGAGAATTGGCTACACCTTC.

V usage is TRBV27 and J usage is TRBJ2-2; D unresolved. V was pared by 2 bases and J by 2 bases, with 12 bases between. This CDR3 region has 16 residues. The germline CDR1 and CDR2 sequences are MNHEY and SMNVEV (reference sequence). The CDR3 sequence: CASSLHGGYNTGELFF. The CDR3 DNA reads TGTGCCAGCAGTTTACACGGCGGCTATAACACCGGGGAGCTGTTTTTT.

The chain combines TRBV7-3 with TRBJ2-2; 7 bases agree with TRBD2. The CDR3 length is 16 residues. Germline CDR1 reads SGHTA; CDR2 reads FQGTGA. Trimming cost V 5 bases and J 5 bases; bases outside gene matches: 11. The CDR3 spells CASSPLGRGWTGELFF. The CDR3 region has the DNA TGTGCCAGCAGCCCCCTCGGGCGGGGGTGGACCGGGGAGCTGTTTTTT.

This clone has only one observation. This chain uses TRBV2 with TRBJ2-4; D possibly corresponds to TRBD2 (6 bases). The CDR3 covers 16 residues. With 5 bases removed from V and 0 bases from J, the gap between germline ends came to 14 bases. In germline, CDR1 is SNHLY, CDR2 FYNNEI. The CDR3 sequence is CASSSGVYLAKNIQYF. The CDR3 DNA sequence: TGTGCCAGCAGTTCGGGAGTTTACCTAGCCAAAAACATTCAGTACTTC. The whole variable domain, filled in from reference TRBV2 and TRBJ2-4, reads EPEVTQTPSHQVTQMGQEVILRCVPISNHLYFYWYRQILGQKVEFLVSFYNNEISEKSEIFDDQFSVERPDGSNFTLKIRSTKLEDSAMYFCASSSGVYLAKNIQYFGAGTRLSVL.

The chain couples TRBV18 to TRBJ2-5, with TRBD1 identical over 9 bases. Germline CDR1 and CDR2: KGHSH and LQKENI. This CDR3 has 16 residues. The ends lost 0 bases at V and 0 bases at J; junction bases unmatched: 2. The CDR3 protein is CASSPPRTGDQETQYF. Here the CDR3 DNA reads TGTGCCAGCTCACCACCTCGGACAGGGGACCAAGAGACCCAGTACTTC.

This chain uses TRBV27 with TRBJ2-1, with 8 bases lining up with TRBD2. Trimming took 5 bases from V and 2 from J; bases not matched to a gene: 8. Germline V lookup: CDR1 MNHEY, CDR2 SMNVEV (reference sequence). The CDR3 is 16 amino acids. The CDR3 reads CASSLDPGGTYNEQFF. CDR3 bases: TGTGCCAGCAGTCTTGACCCGGGAGGGACCTACAATGAGCAGTTCTTC.

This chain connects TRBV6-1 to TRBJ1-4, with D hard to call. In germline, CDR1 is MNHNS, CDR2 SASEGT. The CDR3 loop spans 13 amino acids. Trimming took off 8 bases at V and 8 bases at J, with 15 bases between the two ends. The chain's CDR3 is CASSRPGEEKLFF. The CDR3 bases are TGTGCCAGCTCTAGACCCGGGGAGGAAAAACTGTTTTTT.

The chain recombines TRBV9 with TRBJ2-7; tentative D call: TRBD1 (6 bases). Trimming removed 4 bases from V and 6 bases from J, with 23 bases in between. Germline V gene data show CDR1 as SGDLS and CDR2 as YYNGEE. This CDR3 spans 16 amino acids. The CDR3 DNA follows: TGTGCCAGCAGCCAGGGGAACCAGGGTTTCTATTCCGAGCAGTACTTC. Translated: CASSQGNQGFYSEQYF. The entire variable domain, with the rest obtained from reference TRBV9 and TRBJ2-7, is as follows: DSGVTQTPKHLITATGQRVTLRCSPRSGDLSVYWYQQSLDQGLQFLIQYYNGEERAKGNILERFSAQQFPDLHSELNLSSLELGDSALYFCASSQGNQGFYSEQYFGPGTRLTVT.

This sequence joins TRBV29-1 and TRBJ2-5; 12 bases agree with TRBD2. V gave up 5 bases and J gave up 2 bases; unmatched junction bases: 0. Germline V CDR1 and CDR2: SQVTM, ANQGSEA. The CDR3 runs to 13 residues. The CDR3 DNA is TGCAGCGTTCTAGCGGGAGGGCAAGAGACCCAGTACTTC. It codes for CSVLAGGQETQYF.

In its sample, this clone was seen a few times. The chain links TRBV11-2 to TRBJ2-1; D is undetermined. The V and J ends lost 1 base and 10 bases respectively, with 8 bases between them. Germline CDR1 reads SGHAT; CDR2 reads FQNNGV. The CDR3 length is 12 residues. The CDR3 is CASSLGPEEQFF. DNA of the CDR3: TGTGCCAGCAGCTTAGGGCCGGAGGAGCAGTTCTTC.

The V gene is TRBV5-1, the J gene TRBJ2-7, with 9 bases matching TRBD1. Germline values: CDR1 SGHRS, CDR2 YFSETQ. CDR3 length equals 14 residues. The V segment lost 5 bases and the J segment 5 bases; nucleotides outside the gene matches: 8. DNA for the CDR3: TGCGCCAGCAGGCAAAGGGACAGGGTTAACGAGCAGTACTTC. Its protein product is CASRQRDRVNEQYF.

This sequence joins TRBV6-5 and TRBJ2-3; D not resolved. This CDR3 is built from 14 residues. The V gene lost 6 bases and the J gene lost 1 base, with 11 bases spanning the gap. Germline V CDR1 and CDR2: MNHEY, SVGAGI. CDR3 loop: CASRASRGTDTQYF. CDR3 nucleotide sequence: TGTGCCAGCAGGGCGAGTCGGGGCACAGATACGCAGTATTTT.

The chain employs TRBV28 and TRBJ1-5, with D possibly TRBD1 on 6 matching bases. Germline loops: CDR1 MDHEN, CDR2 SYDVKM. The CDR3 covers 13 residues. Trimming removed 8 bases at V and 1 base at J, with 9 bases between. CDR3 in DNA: TGTGCCAGCGCCGACAGGAGCAATCAGCCCCAGCATTTT. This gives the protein CASADRSNQPQHF.

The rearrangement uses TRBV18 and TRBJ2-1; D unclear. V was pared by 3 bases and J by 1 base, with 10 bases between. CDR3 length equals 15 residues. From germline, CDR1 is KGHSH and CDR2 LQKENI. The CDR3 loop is CASSPPSQSYNEQFF. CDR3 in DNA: TGTGCCAGCTCACCCCCTAGTCAGTCCTACAATGAGCAGTTCTTC.

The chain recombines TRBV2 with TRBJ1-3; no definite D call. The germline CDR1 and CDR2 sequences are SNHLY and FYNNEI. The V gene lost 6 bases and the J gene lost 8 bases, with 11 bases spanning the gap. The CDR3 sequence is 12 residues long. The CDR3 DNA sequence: TGTGCCAGCAGGGGCGATGGCGACACCATATATTTT. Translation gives CASRGDGDTIYF.

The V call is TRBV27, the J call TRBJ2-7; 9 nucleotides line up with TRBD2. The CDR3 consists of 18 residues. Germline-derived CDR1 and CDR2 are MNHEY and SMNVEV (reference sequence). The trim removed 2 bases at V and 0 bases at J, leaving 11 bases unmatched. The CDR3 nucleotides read TGTGCCAGCAGTTTAATGGGGGACTCTAGCGGGGTCTCCTACGAGCAGTACTTC. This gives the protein CASSLMGDSSGVSYEQYF.

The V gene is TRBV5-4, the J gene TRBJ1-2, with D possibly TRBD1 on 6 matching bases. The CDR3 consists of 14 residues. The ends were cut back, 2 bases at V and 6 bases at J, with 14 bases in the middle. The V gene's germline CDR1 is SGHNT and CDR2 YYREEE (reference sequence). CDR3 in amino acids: CASSFDTGSNGYTF. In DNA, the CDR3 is TGTGCCAGCAGCTTTGACACAGGGTCAAATGGCTACACCTTC.